Listed here is a single T cell receptor beta chain. The specificity of this receptor is unknown. No quality values exist for individual bases; no much larger clone is one base distant. Counted from cysteine to phenylalanine, this CDR3 has 15 amino acids. Only the CDR3 portion is preserved as DNA: 45 bases, with reading frame beginning at the first base. Per the germline V gene, SGHRS is the CDR1 and YFSETQ is the CDR2. Cut back by 0 bases and 1 base, the V and J ends lie 8 bases apart. TCRbeta CDR3 regions were profiled by bias-controlled multiplex PCR amplification of genomic DNA with the immunoSEQ Assay. As for the authors' bioinformatics: The absolute abundance of each unique TCRbeta CDR3 region was quantified after sequences were collapsed and filtered. Differential abundance was tested with two models: a binomial (Fisher-equivalent) model and a beta-binomial model that adds time-dependent variance fitted from healthy donors. Clones with fewer than 5 combined templates were removed, and differential abundance was called for clones with a Benjamini-Hochberg FDR below 0.01. In the beta-binomial model, variance was expressed as a function of the total template count across the two samples, in the form v = (b*log(k)+a)^2. TCRdb took over this immuneACCESS table, retaining in-frame rearrangements with V and J assigned. Such tables are incomplete; in checked studies, under half of the missing clones stem from an unresolved V gene, and the remainder is unexplained. That table is the source of V, J and clone size, and D and trimming were worked out from the DNA. In this sample the table shows roughly 120,000 clones, 88% of which occur a single time. Together, the top ten hold 8% to 9% of the sample.

The sample originates from a study of identifying expanded T cells in peripheral blood (dated by TCRdb to the late 2010s). In the study overall: Technical replicates were generated by sequencing separate aliquots of the same genomic DNA pool, with four replicates compared pairwise.

Study-level results and caveats: It was expected by the authors that biological variance in healthy repertoires might increase further over much longer intervals, such as months to years. Across all healthy donors, variance in clone template counts between roughly two-week samples was found to increase significantly with total template count. Across all healthy-donor time intervals, the beta-binomial model significantly cut both the number of clones called differentially abundant and the false-positive rate. The binomial model flagged about 1.1 differentially abundant clones between technical replicates but around 15 over two weeks and 18 to 20 over around 4 weeks.

During the collection period, no infections or other immune events were recorded for the healthy donors. Healthy-donor blood repertoires served as a training cohort to calibrate time-dependent variance in a beta-binomial model of T-cell clone differential abundance. The training cohort was composed of roughly ten healthy donors, 3 female and 7 male. The donors were between roughly 29 and 64 years old, with an average age of 43 years. Whole blood was collected from each healthy donor at three time points spaced approximately 2 weeks apart and obtained from a commercial supplier. Genomic DNA was extracted from unsorted whole blood for immunosequencing.

The sample taken for sequencing was blood. The chain is assembled from TRBV5-1 and TRBJ2-1; perhaps TRBD1 is the D gene, with 5 bases matching. The TCR comes from a person aged 18 to 70 in good health. The CDR3 here reads CASSLERGSYNEQFF. The DNA sequence follows: TGCGCCAGCAGCTTGGAAAGGGGTTCCTACAATGAGCAGTTCTTC.